This T cell receptor beta chain was identified during a study of blood T cell repertoires in COVID-19. The overall study: Samples representing acute and convalescent COVID-19 were sourced from the United States, Italy and Spain. The cDNA or gDNA used as material had been derived from T cells, B-cell-depleted T cells, or PBMCs.

The trim removed 6 bases at V and 4 bases at J, leaving 7 bases unmatched. Germline lookup yields CDR1 MNHNY and CDR2 SVGAGI (reference sequence). The length of the CDR3 is 14 residues. In the authors' workflow: Counts of nucleated cells, estimated from reference gene primer amplification, were obtained. The data were produced by immunoSEQ multiplex PCR, yet TCRdb's version contains in-frame clones alone and is incomplete. V, J and clone size were drawn from that table, and D and trimming were deduced from the DNA. The sample consists of about 53,000 clones, just over 85% of them appearing once. The origin of this receptor is a man older than 75 with acute or convalescent COVID-19. J is TRBJ2-3 and V is TRBV6-6; TRBD2 agrees at 7 bases. Sequenced: peripheral blood. CDR3 residues: CASRLTSEADTQYF. The CDR3, as DNA: TGTGCCAGCAGGCTCACTAGCGAGGCAGATACGCAGTATTTT.